This entry concerns a single TCR beta chain. Its cognate antigen is unknown. The data stem from a study of neurological immune-mediated disorders. Study-level findings and limits: Phylogenetic analysis grouped 18 of 34 multiple sclerosis patients' repertoires together, suggesting a possible repertoire signature. Expansion of TCR clones was greatest in HTLV-1-associated myelopathy and smallest in multiple sclerosis, where it fell below that of healthy controls.

Per the germline V gene, CDR1 is DFQATT and CDR2 is SNEGSKA (reference sequence). Losses at the gene ends were 5 bases for V and 7 bases for J; bases not matched to a gene: 11. This CDR3 is 13 amino acids long. TCRdb reprocessed the 5' RACE reads via MiXCR and lists one record per CDR3 protein. In the table there are under 80,000 distinct CDR3 sequences, 5.2% of which are singletons. The receptor's source is a woman aged 25-40 years with multiple sclerosis. The chain links TRBV20-1 to TRBJ2-7; 7 bases are shared with TRBD1. The sequencing sample was made of PBMCs. The CDR3 protein is CSAPQAGGKEQYF. CDR3 sequence (DNA): TGCAGTGCTCCCCAGGCAGGGGGAAAAGAGCAGTACTTC.